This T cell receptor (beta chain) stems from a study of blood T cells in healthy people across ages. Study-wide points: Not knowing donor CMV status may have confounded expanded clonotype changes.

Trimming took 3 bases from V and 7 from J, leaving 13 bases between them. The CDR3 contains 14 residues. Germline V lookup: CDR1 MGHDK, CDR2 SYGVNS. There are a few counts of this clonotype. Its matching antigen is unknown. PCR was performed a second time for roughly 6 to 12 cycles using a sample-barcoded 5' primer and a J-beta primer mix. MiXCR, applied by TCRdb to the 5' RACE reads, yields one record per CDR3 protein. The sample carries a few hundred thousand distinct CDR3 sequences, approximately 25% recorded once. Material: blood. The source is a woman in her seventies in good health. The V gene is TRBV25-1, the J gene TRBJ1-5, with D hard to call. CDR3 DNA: TGTGCCAGCAGTGATCTTGCCGCCACCCAGCCCCAGCATTTT. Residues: CASSDLAATQPQHF. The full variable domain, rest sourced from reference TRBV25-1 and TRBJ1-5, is EADIYQTPRYLVIGTGKKITLECSQTMGHDKMYWYQQDPGMELHLIHYSYGVNSTEKGDLSSESTVSRIRTEHFPLTLESARPSHTSQYLCASSDLAATQPQHFGDGTRLSIL.